Following are 30 T cell receptor beta chains from one sample sequenced in a study of cytomegalovirus exposure and HLA in healthy donors. The PCR made use of 60 Vbeta and 13 Jbeta primers. Libraries were prepared by immunoSEQ multiplex PCR; TCRdb keeps only in-frame clonotypes and omits some of them. There are over 110,000 clones in the sample; around 82% occur only once, and around 5.9% lies in the top ten. Specimen: PBMCs. These receptors all come from a woman aged 40-49 years in good health and CMV-seropositive.

V gene TRBV7-9 combines with J gene TRBJ2-1; perhaps TRBD2 as D (6 bases). Germline V CDR1 and CDR2: SEHNR, FQNEAQ (reference sequence). The V and J ends lost 6 bases and 6 bases respectively, with 12 bases between them. CDR3 length equals 13 residues. The CDR3 coding sequence is TGTGCCAGCAGGGACGGGAGTCGCAATGAGCAGTTCTTC. Its translation is CASRDGSRNEQFF.

This clone was observed a few times. The chain has TRBV27 and TRBJ2-7; weak D call: TRBD1 (6 bases). With 1 base removed from V and 1 base from J, the gap between germline ends came to 14 bases. The germline V gene encodes CDR1 MNHEY and CDR2 SMNVEV (reference sequence). CDR3 length: 16 amino acids. The CDR3 is CASSLFGNRDSYEQYF. The CDR3 DNA reads as TGTGCCAGCAGTTTATTCGGAAACAGGGATTCCTACGAGCAGTACTTC.

The chain recombines TRBV29-1 with TRBJ1-4, with 8 bases identical to TRBD1. With V trimmed by 3 bases and J by 2 bases, 8 bases remained unmatched. Germline CDR1 SQVTM, CDR2 ANQGSEA. The CDR3 contains 16 residues. As DNA, the CDR3 is TGCAGCGTTGATTCAGGACAGGGCGGCACTAATGAAAAACTGTTTTTT. Translating gives CSVDSGQGGTNEKLFF.

This clone was recorded only once. The CDR3 nucleotides are TGTGCCAGCAGCTCGTCGAGAAGAACCACTGAAGCTTTCTTT. Translation: CASSSSRRTTEAFF. V is TRBV7-9 and J is TRBJ1-1; D gene ambiguous. The CDR3 extends over 14 amino acids. Germline V gene lookup returns CDR1 SEHNR and CDR2 FQNEAQ (reference sequence). Deletions cut 4 bases from V and 4 bases from J, with 13 bases between.

The chain has TRBV27 and TRBJ2-6; D is uncertain. Deletions cut 5 bases from V and 0 bases from J, with 11 bases between. Germline-derived CDR1 and CDR2 are MNHEY and SMNVEV (reference sequence). This CDR3 has 16 amino acids. The CDR3 is CASSPNPGSGANVLTF. The CDR3 nucleotides read TGTGCCAGCAGTCCGAACCCGGGCTCTGGGGCCAACGTCCTGACTTTC.

The gene calls are TRBV27 and TRBJ2-3; D is unresolved. The germline V gene encodes CDR1 MNHEY and CDR2 SMNVEV (reference sequence). CDR3 length: 13 amino acids. V was cut by 2 bases and J by 4 bases, with 7 bases left in between. Here the CDR3 reads CASSLNSPDTQYF. The CDR3 DNA follows: TGTGCCAGCAGTTTAAACAGTCCAGATACGCAGTATTTT.

The gene calls are TRBV28 and TRBJ2-6, with 8 bases lining up with TRBD2. Germline V lookup: CDR1 MDHEN, CDR2 SYDVKM. The trim removed 1 base at V and 0 bases at J, leaving 11 bases unmatched. The CDR3 totals 20 residues. CDR3 nucleotide sequence: TGTGCCAGCAGTTTATTAAATTCGGGAGGGATGGGCTCTGGGGCCAACGTCCTGACTTTC. Its translation is CASSLLNSGGMGSGANVLTF.

For the CDR3, the DNA is TGTGCCAGCAGTGTAACCCGGACTAGCAATGAGCAGTTCTTC. Translating it yields CASSVTRTSNEQFF. The rearrangement joins TRBV2 to TRBJ2-1; 7 positions match TRBD2. With 4 bases clipped from V and 6 bases from J, the junction kept 6 bases outside the gene matches. The CDR3 sequence is 14 residues long. The germline gives CDR1 SNHLY, CDR2 FYNNEI.

The chain has TRBV5-1 and TRBJ1-4; D remains ambiguous. The CDR3 length is 16 residues. Germline CDR1 reads SGHRS; CDR2 reads YFSETQ. Trimming removed 0 bases at V and 5 bases at J, with 14 bases between. The CDR3 sequence is CASSLAEDFPNEKLFF. The CDR3 DNA reads TGCGCCAGCAGCTTGGCCGAGGACTTTCCCAATGAAAAACTGTTTTTT.

The J gene is TRBJ2-7, the V gene TRBV2, with unresolved D. The germline V gene encodes CDR1 SNHLY and CDR2 FYNNEI. V gave up 1 base and J gave up 3 bases, with 7 bases separating them. The CDR3 totals 13 residues. The CDR3 spells CASSEVGDYEQYF. The CDR3 DNA reads as TGTGCCAGCAGTGAAGTAGGAGACTACGAGCAGTACTTC.

The chain has TRBV21-1 and TRBJ1-2. TRBV21-1 is termed a pseudogene. This CDR3 has 14 residues. The CDR3 reads CASSTRSLGYGYTF. As DNA, the CDR3 is TGTGCCAGCAGCACCCGGAGCCTGGGTTATGGCTACACCTTC.

The gene calls are TRBV7-2 and TRBJ2-6, with 11 bases fitting TRBD2. The CDR3 contains 18 residues. The germline gives CDR1 SGHTA, CDR2 FQGNSA. The J segment lost 3 bases and the V segment lost 0 bases, leaving 4 bases of the junction unmatched. The CDR3 nucleotides are TGTGCCAGCAGCTTAGCCCCGCTAGCGGGAGGTGGGGCCAACGTCCTGACTTTC. Translating gives CASSLAPLAGGGANVLTF. Filled out from reference TRBV7-2 and TRBJ2-6, the complete variable domain reads GAGVSQSPSNKVTEKGKDVELRCDPISGHTALYWYRQSLGQGLEFLIYFQGNSAPDKSGLPSDRFSAERTGGSVSTLTIQRTQQEDSAVYLCASSLAPLAGGGANVLTFGAGSRLTVL.

V gene TRBV28 combines with J gene TRBJ2-5; unclear D gene. This CDR3 has 13 residues. Deletions cut 10 bases from V and 5 bases from J, with 17 bases between. Germline V lookup: CDR1 MDHEN, CDR2 SYDVKM. CDR3: CATRHSLWETQYF. CDR3 bases: TGTGCCACAAGGCACAGCCTCTGGGAGACCCAGTACTTC.

The CDR3 is CSVEDHNSRYQETQYF. The CDR3 DNA reads TGCAGCGTTGAAGATCATAACAGCCGGTACCAAGAGACCCAGTACTTC. The chain couples TRBV29-1 to TRBJ2-5; D is unresolved. V lost 0 bases and J 0 bases, leaving 14 bases between the germline ends. There are 16 residues in the CDR3. The germline CDR1 and CDR2 sequences are SQVTM and ANQGSEA.

The sample holds one count of this clone. J is TRBJ2-7 and V is TRBV15; the match to TRBD1 covers 9 bases. The ends lost 2 bases at V and 1 base at J; junction bases unmatched: 3. Germline V gene sequence: CDR1 LNHNV, CDR2 YYDKDF (reference sequence). The CDR3 totals 15 residues. CDR3 nucleotides: TGTGCCACCAGCAGACCCGGACAGGGGTCCTACGAGCAGTACTTC. This translates into CATSRPGQGSYEQYF.

This clone has just one count. The CDR3 DNA reads TGTGCCAGCAGTGAAAGTAGGACTTACAATGAGCAGTTCTTC. It encodes CASSESRTYNEQFF. V is TRBV6-1 and J is TRBJ2-1, with D perhaps TRBD2 (5 bases). Trimming removed 2 bases at V and 4 bases at J, with 9 bases between. From germline, CDR1 is MNHNS and CDR2 SASEGT. The CDR3 is 14 residues long.

This clone was counted between two and nine times. The chain is built from TRBV5-1 and TRBJ2-7; 7 nucleotides match TRBD1. CDR1 and CDR2 (germline): SGHRS, YFSETQ. V trimming: 0 bases; J trimming: 3 bases; junction bases outside the gene matches: 12. The CDR3 loop spans 17 amino acids. The CDR3 region is CASSLGRMRQGHYEQYF. Here the CDR3 DNA reads TGCGCCAGCAGCTTGGGACGAATGAGACAGGGACACTACGAGCAGTACTTC.

A single count supports this clone. V gene TRBV30 combines with J gene TRBJ2-1; TRBD2 matches 12 bases. The germline V gene encodes CDR1 GTSNPN and CDR2 SVGIG (reference sequence). J was trimmed by 7 bases and V by 5 bases; bases with no gene match: 3. This CDR3 region has 13 residues. The CDR3, as DNA: TGTGCCTGGGTTGGACTAGCGGGAAATGAGCAGTTCTTC. Its protein is CAWVGLAGNEQFF. The full variable domain, in which reference TRBV30 and TRBJ2-1 provide the parts outside the CDR3, is SQTIHQWPATLVQPVGSPLSLECTVEGTSNPNLYWYRQAAGRGLQLLFYSVGIGQISSEVPQNLSASRPQDRQFILSSKKLLLSDSGFYLCAWVGLAGNEQFFGPGTRLTVL.

As for this clone: The CDR3 end shows no conserved phenylalanine or tryptophan, and so a read error is likely. The limits of the CDR3 on the DNA are not certain, so only TCRdb's listed CDR3 is given. This sequence joins TRBV27 and TRBJ2-7; the table's D gene call, TRBD1, was not cross checked with the DNA. The CDR3 comprises 10 residues, both ends counted. CDR1 is MNHEY and CDR2 is SMNVEV in the germline V gene (reference sequence). The CDR3 here is CASGPTVVSL.

The chain joins TRBV2 to TRBJ2-1, with 8 bases fitting TRBD2. This CDR3 spans 16 amino acids. With 4 bases clipped from V and 4 bases from J, the junction kept 9 bases outside the gene matches. CDR1 is SNHLY, CDR2 FYNNEI, per germline. The CDR3 spells CASSALSGRRYNEQFF. In DNA form, the CDR3 reads TGTGCCAGCAGTGCCCTGAGCGGGAGAAGGTACAATGAGCAGTTCTTC.

This sequence joins TRBV2 and TRBJ1-2, with 9 bases aligning to TRBD1. The CDR3 loop spans 13 amino acids. The junction had 4 bases not matched to a gene; V was cut back by 4 bases and J by 7 bases. Germline V gene sequence: CDR1 SNHLY, CDR2 FYNNEI. The CDR3 region is CASSGTGGRGYTF. The CDR3 DNA reads as TGTGCCAGCAGTGGAACAGGGGGCCGTGGCTACACCTTC. Using reference TRBV2 and TRBJ1-2 for the parts outside the CDR3, the full variable domain is EPEVTQTPSHQVTQMGQEVILRCVPISNHLYFYWYRQILGQKVEFLVSFYNNEISEKSEIFDDQFSVERPDGSNFTLKIRSTKLEDSAMYFCASSGTGGRGYTFGSGTRLTVV.

The chain couples TRBV30 to TRBJ2-7; the D gene is possibly TRBD2 (5 bases). V was trimmed by 4 bases and J by 1 base, leaving 11 bases between them. Germline CDR1 and CDR2: GTSNPN and SVGIG (reference sequence). The CDR3 has 13 residues. The CDR3 sequence is CAWNRLASYEQYF. The CDR3 DNA follows: TGTGCCTGGAATAGGCTAGCATCCTACGAGCAGTACTTC.

The chain has TRBV6-6 and TRBJ1-1, with 7 bases matching TRBD1. The V gene's germline CDR1 is MNHNY and CDR2 SVGAGI (reference sequence). The CDR3 sequence is 16 residues long. V was clipped by 10 bases and J by 5 bases; unmatched bases: 19. As DNA, the CDR3 is TGTGCCACCCAGTTAGGGGGCGCGGGGGGGATGACTGAAGCTTTCTTT. Translation: CATQLGGAGGMTEAFF.

This chain uses TRBV6-6 with TRBJ1-2; TRBD1 matches at 7 bases. The germline V gene encodes CDR1 MNHNY and CDR2 SVGAGI (reference sequence). This CDR3 region has 15 residues. J gave up 8 bases and V 7 bases, and 16 bases lay outside the gene matches. CDR3 residues: CASTMSGQDFRGYTF. CDR3 sequence (DNA): TGTGCCAGCACCATGTCAGGACAGGACTTTAGGGGCTACACCTTC.

The chain is built from TRBV18 and TRBJ1-3; 8 nucleotides align to TRBD1. V shed 4 bases and J 3 bases; nucleotides not matched to a gene: 5. Germline V gene sequence: CDR1 KGHSH, CDR2 LQKENI. This CDR3 is 15 amino acids long. The CDR3 spells CASSQTGENGNTIYF. CDR3 DNA sequence: TGTGCCAGCTCACAGACAGGGGAAAATGGAAACACCATATATTTT.

This clone was recorded only once. The chain uses TRBV9 and TRBJ1-2, with 9 positions matching TRBD1. This CDR3 has 14 amino acids. The ends lost 2 bases at V and 10 bases at J; junction bases unmatched: 9. CDR1 is SGDLS, CDR2 YYNGEE, per germline. CDR3 nucleotides: TGTGCCAGCAGCGTCGGACAGGGGTCACCTGACTACACCTTC. This translates into CASSVGQGSPDYTF.

The gene calls are TRBV19 and TRBJ1-1, with 10 bases aligning to TRBD1. This CDR3 region has 14 residues. V shed 6 bases, J shed 5 bases, and the junction held 6 bases outside the gene matches. Germline V CDR1 and CDR2: LNHDA, SQIVND (reference sequence). DNA for the CDR3: TGTGCCAGTAGGGTGACAGGGGGCCTAACTGAAGCTTTCTTT. It yields the protein CASRVTGGLTEAFF.

CDR3 amino acids: CASSEVPPGTGGYNEQFF. Written as DNA, the CDR3 is TGTGCCAGCAGTGAAGTCCCCCCCGGGACAGGGGGGTACAATGAGCAGTTCTTC. J is TRBJ2-1 and V is TRBV6-1, with 11 bases that match TRBD1. Germline V gene lookup returns CDR1 MNHNS and CDR2 SASEGT. The CDR3 has 18 residues. The trim removed 1 base at V and 4 bases at J, leaving 9 bases unmatched.

The chain carries TRBV20-1 and TRBJ2-7; no definite D call. CDR1 is DFQATT and CDR2 is SNEGSKA in the germline V gene (reference sequence). The CDR3 runs to 10 residues. The V end lost 0 bases, the J end lost 7 bases, and 4 bases lay between the germline ends. The CDR3 bases are TGCAGTGCTAGAGATATGGAGCAGTACTTC. The encoded protein is CSARDMEQYF.

The rearrangement uses TRBV7-9 and TRBJ2-5; 7 nucleotides agree with TRBD1. There are 15 residues in the CDR3. Per germline, CDR1 SEHNR and CDR2 FQNEAQ (reference sequence). J was trimmed by 3 bases and V by 4 bases; bases with no gene match: 8. CDR3 in amino acids: CASSSRTGYEETQYF. The DNA for the CDR3 is TGTGCCAGCAGCTCTCGGACAGGTTACGAAGAGACCCAGTACTTC.